A selection of T cell receptor beta chains follows, all from one sample in a study of identical twins. TCRdb redid the calling of the 5' RACE reads with MiXCR, one entry per CDR3 protein. The repertoire holds around 1.7 million distinct CDR3 sequences, with roughly a third as singletons. The sequenced sample consisted of cord blood. Receptor source: a newborn girl in good health. The CDR3 runs from the conserved cysteine through the conserved F or W. D genes are given only for firm matches. Some rows have no size entry. The others give once, few or many, or a class for an expanded clone.

clone_size j_call d_call v_call cdr3_aa cdr3_nt
few TRBJ2-3 - TRBV28 CASSSGAPTDTQYF TGTGCCAGCAGCTCGGGAGCCCCCACAGATACGCAGTATTTT
- TRBJ2-7 TRBD1 TRBV4-1 CASSQNFLSVYRGPYEQYF TGCGCCAGCAGCCAAAATTTTTTGTCGGTTTACAGGGGCCCCTACGAGCAGTACTTC
few TRBJ2-1 - TRBV29-1 CRPIRAQQYNERFF TGCAGACCAATTCGGGCCCAGCAATACAATGAGCGGTTCTTC
few TRBJ1-6 - TRBV12-3/TRBV12-4 CASSLLGRSSYNSPLHF TGTGCCAGCAGTTTACTCGGGCGTAGCTCCTATAATTCACCCCTCCACTTT
- TRBJ2-7 - TRBV28 CAGSNRQYEQYF TGTGCCGGCAGTAACCGACAGTACGAGCAGTACTTC
- TRBJ1-1 TRBD1 TRBV9 CASSVMTGVATEAFF TGTGCCAGCAGCGTGATGACAGGGGTTGCGACTGAAGCTTTCTTT
many TRBJ2-1 - TRBV2 CASSEGRGHNEQFF TGTGCCAGCAGTGAAGGGCGGGGTCACAATGAGCAGTTCTTC
few TRBJ2-7 - TRBV11-3 CASSFTGASYYEQYF TGTGCCAGCAGCTTCACGGGGGCCTCCTACTACGAGCAGTACTTC
- TRBJ2-5 - TRBV20-1 CSEGAFQLQETQYF TGCAGTGAAGGGGCATTTCAACTTCAAGAGACCCAGTACTTC
few TRBJ2-7 TRBD2 TRBV6-5 CASSYSTAGGISEQYF TGTGCCAGCAGTTACTCGACAGCGGGAGGAATCTCCGAGCAGTACTTC
- TRBJ1-2 TRBD1 TRBV25-1 CASSTVQGSGYGYTF TGTGCCAGCAGCACTGTACAGGGGAGTGGCTATGGCTACACCTTC
few TRBJ2-3 - TRBV9 CASSADLNTDTQYF TGTGCCAGCAGTGCCGACCTAAACACAGATACGCAGTATTTT
few TRBJ1-4 - TRBV30 CAWSVPGEGKLFF TGTGCCTGGAGTGTACCCGGGGAAGGAAAACTGTTTTTT
- TRBJ2-3 - TRBV10-3 CAIRDYATDTQYF TGTGCCATCAGGGACTATGCCACAGATACGCAGTATTTT
few TRBJ2-7 - TRBV2 CATRRTLRYEQYF TGTGCCACCAGACGGACTCTACGATACGAGCAGTACTTC
once TRBJ2-2 - TRBV6-5 CGSNSRGPGTGELFF TGTGGCAGCAACTCCCGGGGCCCGGGGACCGGGGAGCTGTTTTTT
- TRBJ2-6 - TRBV12-3/TRBV12-4 CASSPGLGPLSGANVLTF TGTGCCAGCAGTCCAGGACTGGGACCCCTCTCTGGGGCCAACGTCCTGACTTTC
- TRBJ2-1 TRBD1 TRBV6-2/TRBV6-3 CASSLDRDKNEQFF TGTGCCAGCAGTCTCGACAGGGATAAAAATGAGCAGTTCTTC
few TRBJ2-1 - TRBV20-1 CSARPARSQFF TGCAGTGCTAGACCGGCTAGATCCCAGTTCTTC
few TRBJ1-1 - TRBV4-2 CASSQGAWAEAFF TGTGCCAGCAGCCAAGGGGCCTGGGCTGAAGCTTTCTTT
once TRBJ1-6 - TRBV20-1 CSARGVGDSYNSPLHF TGCAGTGCTAGAGGCGTCGGGGACTCCTATAATTCACCCCTCCACTTT
- TRBJ2-7 TRBD2 TRBV20-1 CSAQLAGSSYNEQYF TGCAGTGCCCAGCTAGCGGGGTCCTCCTACAATGAGCAGTACTTC
many TRBJ2-7 TRBD1 TRBV29-1 CSVDQRTGGYEQYF TGCAGCGTTGACCAACGGACAGGGGGCTACGAGCAGTACTTC
- TRBJ2-1 - TRBV5-1 CASSLETNNEQFF TGCGCCAGCAGCTTGGAGACTAACAATGAGCAGTTCTTC
- TRBJ1-1 - TRBV15 CATSRDDRLNTEAFF TGTGCCACCAGCAGAGATGACAGACTGAACACTGAAGCTTTCTTT
few TRBJ2-7 - TRBV5-1 CASSTGSPGNEQYF TGCGCCAGCAGCACCGGGAGTCCAGGAAATGAGCAGTACTTC
- TRBJ2-7 TRBD2 TRBV11-2 CASSSRLSGNGYF TGTGCCAGCAGCTCTAGACTGAGCGGGAACGGGTACTTC
few TRBJ2-7 TRBD2 TRBV20-1 CSASPRVLADAYEQYF TGCAGTGCTAGCCCAAGGGTACTAGCGGACGCCTACGAGCAGTACTTC
many TRBJ2-3 - TRBV11-1 CASSLAWDSTDTQYF TGTGCCAGCAGCTTAGCCTGGGACTCCACAGATACGCAGTATTTT
- TRBJ2-7 - TRBV14 CASSYSGRPYEQYF TGTGCCAGCAGTTATTCAGGGAGGCCCTACGAGCAGTACTTC
few TRBJ1-5 - TRBV20-1 CSASAQKNQPQHF TGCAGTGCTAGTGCACAGAAGAATCAGCCCCAGCATTTT
- TRBJ2-4 - TRBV9 CASSLDLAEKQYF TGTGCCAGCAGCTTAGATCTGGCCGAGAAGCAGTACTTC
few TRBJ2-6 - TRBV28 CASSLHVGANVLTF TGTGCCAGCAGTTTACACGTTGGGGCCAACGTCCTGACTTTC
- TRBJ2-1 TRBD1 TRBV10-3 CAISIRDSGINEQFF TGTGCCATCAGTATCCGGGACAGCGGAATCAATGAGCAGTTCTTC
few TRBJ2-7 - TRBV6-5 CASSYSVLAGRGYEQYF TGTGCCAGCAGTTACTCCGTATTAGCGGGTAGGGGGTACGAGCAGTACTTC
- TRBJ1-1 - TRBV24-1 CATSDHTNTEAFF TGTGCCACCAGTGATCACACCAACACTGAAGCTTTCTTT
- TRBJ1-1 TRBD1 TRBV19 CASSVRQGALNTEAFF TGTGCCAGTAGTGTACGACAGGGGGCTTTGAACACTGAAGCTTTCTTT
few TRBJ2-1 - TRBV6-6 CASSLSNYNEQFF TGTGCCAGCAGTTTGTCCAACTACAATGAGCAGTTCTTC
- TRBJ1-1 - TRBV11-2 CASSTLRVEAFF TGTGCCAGCAGCACCCTCCGAGTAGAAGCTTTCTTT
- TRBJ1-1 TRBD1 TRBV15 CATSRDRLTGGPYTEAFF TGTGCCACCAGCAGAGATAGGTTAACAGGGGGCCCTTACACTGAAGCTTTCTTT
- TRBJ1-4 - TRBV27 CASSSGVIGEKLFF TGTGCCAGTTCCTCAGGAGTGATAGGTGAAAAACTGTTTTTT